These 9 T cell receptor beta chains were all obtained from the same sample, sequenced in a study of T cell responses to AZD1222 COVID-19 vaccine. Clones were read by immunoSEQ multiplex PCR, and TCRdb kept only the in-frame ones, dropping some. The sample carries roughly 120,000 clones, more than 70% recorded once. Sequences were derived from peripheral blood, sampled 28 days after the second AZD1222 dose. The receptors shown here come from an adult who received the AZD1222 COVID-19 vaccine.

This chain joins TRBV12-3 or TRBV12-4 and TRBJ1-6; D ambiguous. The V gene lost 0 bases and the J gene lost 10 bases, with 7 bases spanning the gap. This CDR3 has 13 amino acids. CDR3 protein: CASSLAGSSPLHF. DNA of the CDR3: TGTGCCAGCAGTTTAGCGGGCAGCTCACCCCTCCACTTT.

The chain combines TRBV27 with TRBJ1-2; D may be TRBD1 (6 bases). V lost 4 bases, J lost 5 bases, and 23 bases lay in between. Germline V gene lookup returns CDR1 MNHEY and CDR2 SMNVEV (reference sequence). The length of the CDR3 is 17 residues. The CDR3 nucleotides read TGTGCCAGCAGTTCCGGACAGAGTATGCAATATGTTTATGGCTACACCTTC. Amino acids: CASSSGQSMQYVYGYTF.

This chain joins TRBV6-5 and TRBJ2-4, with D possibly matching TRBD1 (5 bases). V lost 8 bases and J lost 7, with 18 bases in between. Germline CDR1 is MNHEY and CDR2 is SVGAGI. The CDR3 loop spans 14 amino acids. CDR3 amino acids: CASGAAPTANIQYF. In nucleotides, the CDR3 is TGTGCCAGCGGGGCTGCCCCGACGGCCAACATTCAGTACTTC.

As concerns this clone: Other nucleotide sequences from this sample produce the same CDR3. The chain employs TRBV18 and TRBJ1-1; D is undetermined. This CDR3 has 12 amino acids. Trimming removed 3 bases at V and 2 bases at J, with 4 bases between. Germline V CDR1 and CDR2: KGHSH, LQKENI. The DNA for the CDR3 is TGTGCCAGCTCACCCTCCAACACTGAAGCTTTCTTT. Translating it yields CASSPSNTEAFF.

This chain uses TRBV4-3 with TRBJ1-6; weak D call: TRBD1 (6 bases). Trimming stripped 0 bases from V and 10 bases from J, with 19 bases between. The CDR3 is 17 residues long. Germline lookup yields CDR1 LGHNA and CDR2 YSLEER. CDR3 in amino acids: CASSQDNWQGRGSPLHF. In DNA, the CDR3 is TGCGCCAGCAGCCAAGATAATTGGCAGGGGAGAGGATCACCCCTCCACTTT.

This chain links TRBV24-1 with TRBJ1-2; 7 bases align to TRBD1. There are 14 residues in the CDR3. Per the germline V gene, CDR1 is KGHDR and CDR2 is SFDVKD. The J segment lost 8 bases and the V segment lost 3 bases, leaving 8 bases of the junction unmatched. For the CDR3, the DNA is TGTGCCACCAGTGATCCTGGGTACAGGGGAGGCTACACCTTC. It translates to CATSDPGYRGGYTF.

CDR3 loop: CATTGLDIAGEQFF. The CDR3 nucleotides are TGTGCCACCACGGGGTTGGACATAGCCGGCGAGCAGTTCTTC. The chain joins TRBV28 to TRBJ2-1; D might be TRBD1 or TRBD2, each matching 5 bases. The CDR3 is made up of 14 amino acids. Germline assignment: CDR1 MDHEN and CDR2 SYDVKM. V dropped 10 bases and J dropped 10 bases, with 23 bases sitting between them.

This sequence joins TRBV10-3 and TRBJ1-2; a weak D match, TRBD1 (6 bases). The CDR3 totals 12 residues. Germline CDR1 and CDR2: ENHRY and SYGVKD. V was pared by 2 bases and J by 8 bases, with 9 bases between. The DNA of the CDR3 is TGTGCCATCAGTGAGGGACAGAGGGGCTACACCTTC. This codes for CAISEGQRGYTF.

The chain carries TRBV18 and TRBJ1-6; 10 bases are shared with TRBD1. This CDR3 region has 17 residues. The trim removed 1 base at V and 10 bases at J, leaving 10 bases unmatched. Looked up from germline, CDR1 is KGHSH and CDR2 is LQKENI. The CDR3 DNA follows: TGTGCCAGCTCACCACGGGGGGCGGGACAGGGGCTATCACCCCTCCACTTT. Protein sequence: CASSPRGAGQGLSPLHF.